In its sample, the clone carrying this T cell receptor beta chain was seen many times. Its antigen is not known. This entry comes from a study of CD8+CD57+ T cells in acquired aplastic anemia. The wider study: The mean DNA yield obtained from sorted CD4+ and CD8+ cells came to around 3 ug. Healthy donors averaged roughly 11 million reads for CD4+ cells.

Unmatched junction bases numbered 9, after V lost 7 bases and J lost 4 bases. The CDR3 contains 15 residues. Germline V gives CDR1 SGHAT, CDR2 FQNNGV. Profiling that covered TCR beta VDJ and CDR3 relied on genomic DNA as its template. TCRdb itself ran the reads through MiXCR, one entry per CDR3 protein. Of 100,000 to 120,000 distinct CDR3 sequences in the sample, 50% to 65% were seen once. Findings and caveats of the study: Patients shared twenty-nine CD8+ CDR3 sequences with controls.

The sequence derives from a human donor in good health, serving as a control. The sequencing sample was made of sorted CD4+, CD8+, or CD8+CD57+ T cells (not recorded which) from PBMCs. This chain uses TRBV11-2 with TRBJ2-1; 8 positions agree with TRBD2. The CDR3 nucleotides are TGTGCCAGCATCCTCGTCACTAGCGGATACAATGAGCAGTTCTTC. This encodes CASILVTSGYNEQFF.